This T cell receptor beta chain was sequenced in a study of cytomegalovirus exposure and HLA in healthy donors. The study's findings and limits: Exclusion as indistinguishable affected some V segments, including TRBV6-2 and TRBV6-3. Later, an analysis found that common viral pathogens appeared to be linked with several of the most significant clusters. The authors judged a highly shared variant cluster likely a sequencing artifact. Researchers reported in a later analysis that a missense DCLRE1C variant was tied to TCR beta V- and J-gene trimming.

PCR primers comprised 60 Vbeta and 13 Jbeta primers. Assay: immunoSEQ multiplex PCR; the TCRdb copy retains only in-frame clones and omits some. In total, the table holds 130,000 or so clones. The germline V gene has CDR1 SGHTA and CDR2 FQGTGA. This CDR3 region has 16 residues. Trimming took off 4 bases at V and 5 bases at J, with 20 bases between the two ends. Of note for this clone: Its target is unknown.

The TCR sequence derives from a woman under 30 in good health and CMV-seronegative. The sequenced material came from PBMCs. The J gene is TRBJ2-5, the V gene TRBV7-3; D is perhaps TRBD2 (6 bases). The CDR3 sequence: CASSSSSHDGGETQYF. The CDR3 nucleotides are TGTGCCAGCAGCTCGTCTAGCCACGACGGAGGGGAGACCCAGTACTTC.